Below are 5 T cell receptor beta chains sequenced from a single sample in a study of breast tumors, draining lymph nodes, adjacent tissues. TCRdb ran MiXCR on the multiplex PCR reads and lists one entry per CDR3 protein. The top ten clones hold about 25% of a sample with some 22,000 distinct CDR3 sequences, almost 70% of them seen once. The sequencing input was tumor-adjacent breast tissue. The receptors come from a female donor with breast cancer. Some clones in this sample may be carry-over from other donors' samples.

This rearrangement joins TRBV19 to TRBJ1-1; D not resolved. V gave up 1 base and J gave up 4 bases, with 13 bases separating them. CDR1 is LNHDA and CDR2 is SQIVND in the germline V gene (reference sequence). The length of the CDR3 is 15 residues. This CDR3 is CASSIVGGAATEAFF. The DNA of the CDR3 is TGTGCCAGTAGTATAGTGGGCGGCGCAGCCACTGAAGCTTTCTTT.

The chain is built from TRBV7-3 and TRBJ2-7, with unresolved D. The germline CDR1 and CDR2 sequences are SGHTA and FQGTGA. The length of the CDR3 is 13 residues. The V and J ends lost 2 bases and 4 bases respectively, with 9 bases between them. CDR3 sequence reads: CASSLGLGYEQYF. CDR3 in DNA: TGTGCCAGCAGCTTAGGGTTGGGGTACGAGCAGTACTTC.

This chain links TRBV5-1 with TRBJ2-1; D perhaps matches TRBD2 (5 bases). Trimming took 1 base from V and 9 from J, leaving 17 bases between them. Germline V gene sequence: CDR1 SGHRS, CDR2 YFSETQ. This CDR3 has 15 residues. The CDR3 protein is CASSLRAGNSGEQFF. As DNA, the CDR3 is TGCGCCAGCAGCTTGCGAGCCGGGAATTCGGGTGAGCAGTTCTTC.

This rearrangement joins TRBV24-1 to TRBJ2-2; 10 nucleotides line up with TRBD2. The CDR3 has 15 residues. With V trimmed by 6 bases and J by 7 bases, 7 bases remained unmatched. Germline CDR1 reads KGHDR; CDR2 reads SFDVKD. CDR3 protein: CATSPSSGRVGELFF. The CDR3 DNA follows: TGTGCCACCAGTCCTTCTAGCGGGAGAGTCGGGGAGCTGTTTTTT.

J is TRBJ2-1 and V is TRBV6-6; 10 bases line up with TRBD1. The CDR3 has 15 residues. V gave up 6 bases and J gave up 2 bases; unmatched junction bases: 4. CDR1 and CDR2 from the germline V gene are MNHNY and SVGAGI (reference sequence). The CDR3 nucleotides are TGTGCCAGCAGATCCGGGACAGGGGCCTACAATGAGCAGTTCTTC. Protein sequence: CASRSGTGAYNEQFF.